This TCR beta chain was found in a study of cytomegalovirus exposure and HLA in healthy donors. Study overall: There were around 100 million unique TCR beta sequences, drawn from about 190 million T cells, in an earlier analysis. Out of fewer than 500 genotyped donors, roughly 78% belonged to the Caucasian-associated ancestry cluster. General study results and limits: The study carried out a later analysis of TCR beta sequences. It associated some 17,000 of them with specific HLA alleles at a false discovery rate of 0.05. An analysis done earlier found most TCR beta V segments productive about 87% or about 30% of the time.

This clone was picked up a small number of times. The target antigen is unknown. The CDR3 covers 13 residues. Looked up from germline, CDR1 is SGHVS and CDR2 is FNYEAQ. The ends were cut back, 4 bases at V and 10 bases at J, with 14 bases in the middle. Researchers ran the PCR with 60 Vbeta and 13 Jbeta primers. Clones were sequenced by immunoSEQ multiplex PCR, and TCRdb holds only the in-frame ones, with some missing. Of about 250,000 clones listed, about 66% are singletons. The chain carries TRBV7-6 and TRBJ2-1, with D hard to call. Sample: PBMCs. The clonotype originates from a female donor in good health and CMV-seronegative. The CDR3 DNA is TGTGCCAGCAGCTACGAAGGAGCCAACGAGCAGTTCTTC. Translation: CASSYEGANEQFF. The complete variable domain, with remaining parts taken from reference TRBV7-6 and TRBJ2-1, reads GAGVSQSPRYKVTKRGQDVALRCDPISGHVSLYWYRQALGQGPEFLTYFNYEAQQDKSGLPNDRFSAERPEGSISTLTIQRTEQRDSAMYRCASSYEGANEQFFGPGTRLTVL.